The TCR beta chain under discussion was sequenced for a study of T cells expressing NK-cell markers. For the study at large: Serological testing identified seven of the eight sequenced donors as HCMV-seropositive and one as seronegative.

Findings and caveats of the study: Similarly, these clonotypes led the CD3+CD56-NKG2C+ fraction as well in several donors.

Points on this clonotype: Its antigen is undetermined.

TCRdb reprocessed the 5' RACE reads and stores each CDR3 protein as one record, lacking DNA. The repertoire table contains about 540,000 distinct CDR3 sequences. The origin of this receptor is a man younger than 35 in good health. Sequencing was carried out using blood T cells: a sorted CD56 or NKG2C T cell subset, CD4+ or CD8+ T cells, or bulk PBMC T cells (not recorded which).

CDR3 region: CASSLATGTGGYGYTF. The V call is TRBV12-3 or TRBV12-4, the J call TRBJ1-2; lacking DNA, the TRBD1 call made by TCRdb goes unchecked. This CDR3 region has 16 residues.